These T cell receptor beta chains were read from a single sample in a study of a mutant IDH1 vaccine in newly diagnosed glioma. Measured with immunoSEQ multiplex PCR; TCRdb has only the in-frame clones, and not every one. This table holds about 59,000 clones, about 91% found once. The sample here was PBMCs, taken from a glioma patient treated with radiotherapy, temozolomide or both. Receptors were obtained from a man between 50 and 59 years old with glioma. Both conserved end residues are part of each CDR3. The D gene is left open where the match is weak. Some rows have no size entry. The others give once, few or many, or a class for an expanded clone.

TRBV30	TRBD2	TRBJ2-7	-	TGTGCCTGGGTTCAAGCGGGATTTTACGAGCAGTACTTC	CAWVQAGFYEQYF
TRBV28	-	TRBJ1-2	-	TGTGCCAGCAGTTCCCCCGGGACGACACATTATGGCTACACCTTC	CASSSPGTTHYGYTF
TRBV18	-	TRBJ2-2	-	TGTGCCAGCTCTATGAAACAGGGCACCGGGGAGCTGTTTTTT	CASSMKQGTGELFF
TRBV19	-	TRBJ1-1	once	TGTGCCAGTAGGTGGGCCTCGGCAGGCACTGAAGCTTTCTTT	CASRWASAGTEAFF
TRBV6-4	-	TRBJ1-2	-	TGTGCCAGCAGTGGGGGGTTTGGCTACACCTTC	CASSGGFGYTF
TRBV5-1	TRBD1	TRBJ1-1	few	TGCGCCAGCAGCGGAAGACAGGGCCTGAACACTGAAGCTTTCTTT	CASSGRQGLNTEAFF
TRBV5-6	-	TRBJ2-7	-	TGTGCCAGCAGCCAAATTTTGGGACTTAGGTACGAGCAGTACTTC	CASSQILGLRYEQYF
TRBV18	-	TRBJ1-3	-	TGTGCCAGCTCCCAGGGTTATGACCCCTCTGGAAACACCATATATTTT	CASSQGYDPSGNTIYF
TRBV14	-	TRBJ1-4	once	TGTGCCAGCAGCCGGGGGGGGAAGTCTAGTGAAAAACTGTTTTTT	CASSRGGKSSEKLFF
TRBV6-6	-	TRBJ2-5	-	TGTGCCAGCAGTACCCCCTTAGGCAGGGCCGGGGAGACCCAGTACTTC	CASSTPLGRAGETQYF